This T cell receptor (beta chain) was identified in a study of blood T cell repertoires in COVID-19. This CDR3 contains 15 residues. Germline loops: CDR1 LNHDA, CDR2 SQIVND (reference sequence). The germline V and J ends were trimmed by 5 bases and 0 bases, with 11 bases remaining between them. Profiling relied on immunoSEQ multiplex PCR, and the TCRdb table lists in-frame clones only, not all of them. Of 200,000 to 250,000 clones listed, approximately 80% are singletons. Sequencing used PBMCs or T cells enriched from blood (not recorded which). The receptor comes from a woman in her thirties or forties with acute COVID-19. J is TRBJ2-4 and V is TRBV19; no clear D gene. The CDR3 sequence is CASSPRRGAKNIQYF. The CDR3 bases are TGTGCCAGTAGTCCCCGAAGAGGAGCCAAAAACATTCAGTACTTC.